This T cell receptor beta chain was retrieved from a study of blood T cells in healthy people across ages. This clonotype was seen a few times. Its antigen is currently unknown. Study outcomes and limitations: Diversity was estimated from one million T cells, and these estimates were considered underestimates.

The V end lost 5 bases, the J end lost 2 bases, and 19 bases lay between the germline ends. The CDR3 length is 17 residues. The authors ran a second PCR of 7 to 11 cycles using a sample-barcoded 5' primer and a J-beta primer mix. TCRdb used MiXCR to reprocess the 5' RACE reads, holding one entry per CDR3 protein. The sample has around 1,800,000 distinct CDR3 sequences; more than 35% are singletons. The material sequenced was blood. The TCR comes from a human donor in good health. The rearrangement links TRBV12-3 or TRBV12-4 to TRBJ2-1; D possibly corresponds to TRBD2 (5 bases). DNA of the CDR3: TGTGCCAGCAGTCCCACCCTATCGACGGGGACCTACAATGAGCAGTTCTTC. Amino acid sequence: CASSPTLSTGTYNEQFF.